A single sample is the source of the 20 T cell receptor beta chains below, sequenced in a study of cytomegalovirus exposure and HLA in healthy donors. 60 Vbeta and 13 Jbeta primers were used in PCR. Assay used: immunoSEQ multiplex PCR; TCRdb lists only in-frame clones, some missing. The table has fewer than 150,000 clones, approximately 61% seen once. The sequenced sample was PBMCs. These receptors originate from a human donor in good health.

In its sample, this clone was seen once. This sequence joins TRBV19 and TRBJ2-1, with TRBD2 matching over 9 bases. V dropped 6 bases and J dropped 8; count of bases not matched to a gene: 11. The CDR3 is 15 amino acids. Germline assignment: CDR1 LNHDA and CDR2 SQIVND (reference sequence). The CDR3, as DNA: TGTGCCAGTAGCCCCCGGCTAGCGGGAATATATGAGCAGTTCTTC. This translates into CASSPRLAGIYEQFF.

This chain joins TRBV5-1 and TRBJ2-3; 7 bases map to TRBD1. V lost 1 base to trimming and J lost 1 base; unmatched junction nucleotides: 12. Per the germline V gene, CDR1 is SGHRS and CDR2 is YFSETQ. The CDR3 sequence is 18 residues long. This CDR3 is CASSLPSTGRRRTDTQYF. Written as DNA, the CDR3 is TGCGCCAGCAGCTTGCCCTCGACAGGGCGGCGCCGCACAGATACGCAGTATTTT.

The V and J genes are TRBV28 and TRBJ2-7; TRBD2 aligns across 8 bases. The V gene's germline CDR1 is MDHEN and CDR2 SYDVKM. V dropped 6 bases and J dropped 4; count of bases not matched to a gene: 11. The CDR3 is made up of 15 amino acids. The CDR3 DNA sequence: TGTGCCAGCAGCGGGGGGGGTAATGTACCTTACGAGCAGTACTTC. It yields the protein CASSGGGNVPYEQYF.

This clone was counted only a few times. The chain uses TRBV7-9 and TRBJ2-2; TRBD2 aligns across 8 bases. CDR3 length: 14 amino acids. Germline-derived CDR1 and CDR2 are SEHNR and FQNEAQ (reference sequence). With V trimmed by 7 bases and J by 5 bases, 6 bases remained unmatched. The CDR3 protein is CASTRGGGTGELFF. DNA for the CDR3: TGTGCCAGCACCCGGGGGGGCGGTACCGGGGAGCTGTTTTTT.

The count of this clone is one. The chain uses TRBV7-6 and TRBJ2-2, with 12 bases identical to TRBD2. The CDR3 has 20 residues. After removal of 3 bases from V and 4 bases from J, the junction contained 15 bases not matched to a gene. Germline CDR1 is SGHVS and CDR2 is FNYEAQ. CDR3 amino acids: CASSFRAGLAGPTVTGELFF. The CDR3 nucleotides are TGTGCCAGCAGCTTCAGGGCGGGACTAGCGGGCCCCACGGTCACCGGGGAGCTGTTTTTT.

This clone was observed a handful of times. This chain connects TRBV5-1 to TRBJ2-1; 7 bases line up with TRBD2. V was clipped by 1 base and J by 5 bases; unmatched bases: 6. There are 15 residues in the CDR3. Per germline, CDR1 SGHRS and CDR2 YFSETQ. The CDR3 reads CASSLSGGSHNEQFF. The DNA of the CDR3 is TGCGCCAGCAGCTTGTCGGGCGGGAGTCACAATGAGCAGTTCTTC.

The chain is built from TRBV29-1 and TRBJ2-1; TRBD2 aligns across 7 bases. The junction had 18 bases not matched to a gene; V was cut back by 1 base and J by 0 bases. The CDR3 consists of 20 residues. Germline assignment: CDR1 SQVTM and CDR2 ANQGSEA. The CDR3 sequence is CSVEGRVWTSGTSSYNEQFF. The CDR3 bases are TGCAGCGTTGAAGGGAGGGTTTGGACCAGCGGGACCAGCTCCTACAATGAGCAGTTCTTC.

V and J are TRBV5-1 and TRBJ2-5, with 9 nucleotides matching TRBD2. The CDR3 extends over 15 amino acids. The V gene's germline CDR1 is SGHRS and CDR2 YFSETQ. Unmatched junction bases numbered 5, after V lost 5 bases and J lost 0 bases. The CDR3 nucleotides are TGCGCCAGCAGTGAAAGCGGGAGGAACCAAGAGACCCAGTACTTC. Its translation is CASSESGRNQETQYF.

This clone was detected only once. The chain couples TRBV7-3 to TRBJ1-1; 8 bases line up with TRBD1. J gave up 4 bases and V 3 bases, and 1 base lay outside the gene matches. The CDR3 runs 13 residues. Germline V gene sequence: CDR1 SGHTA, CDR2 FQGTGA. CDR3 sequence (DNA): TGTGCCAGCAGCTTCGGACAGGGCACTGAAGCTTTCTTT. It encodes CASSFGQGTEAFF.

This clone was found once. The gene calls are TRBV9 and TRBJ2-1, with unresolved D. This CDR3 spans 15 amino acids. The V gene's germline CDR1 is SGDLS and CDR2 YYNGEE. V gave up 0 bases and J gave up 4 bases, with 11 bases separating them. The CDR3 DNA reads TGTGCCAGCAGCGTAGAAGGCGACGGGTACAATGAGCAGTTCTTC. It yields the protein CASSVEGDGYNEQFF.

This rearrangement joins TRBV12-5 to TRBJ2-1; 12 bases are shared with TRBD2. CDR1 and CDR2 (germline): LGHNT, FRNRAP. The CDR3 contains 23 residues. Losses at the gene ends were 2 bases for V and 1 base for J; bases not matched to a gene: 21. CDR3 loop: CASGLPRGRPLLAGGSSYNEQFF. In DNA form, the CDR3 reads TGTGCTAGTGGTTTGCCAAGGGGGAGACCACTACTAGCGGGAGGATCGTCCTACAATGAGCAGTTCTTC.

This clone was seen only once. The V call is TRBV5-1, the J call TRBJ1-1; 7 positions agree with TRBD1. V lost 0 bases, J lost 5 bases, and 7 bases stayed unmatched. In germline, CDR1 is SGHRS, CDR2 YFSETQ. This CDR3 has 15 amino acids. CDR3 bases: TGCGCCAGCAGCTTGGCGAGACAGGGTGTGACTGAAGCTTTCTTT. Its translation is CASSLARQGVTEAFF.

The J gene is TRBJ2-2, the V gene TRBV15; 7 positions match TRBD1. CDR3 length equals 14 residues. The V and J ends lost 6 bases and 7 bases, in that order; junction bases with no gene match: 8. Germline V gene sequence: CDR1 LNHNV, CDR2 YYDKDF (reference sequence). The CDR3, as DNA: TGTGCCACCAGGGAAACCGGGACAGACGGGGAGCTGTTTTTT. It translates to CATRETGTDGELFF.

This clone was detected only a few times. The CDR3 DNA reads as TGTGCCATCAAGCGGGACGATCAGGGTGAAAAACTGTTTTTT. Protein: CAIKRDDQGEKLFF. The chain is built from TRBV10-3 and TRBJ1-4; D is perhaps TRBD1 (5 bases). Deletions cut 7 bases from V and 7 bases from J, with 16 bases between. Germline V CDR1 and CDR2: ENHRY, SYGVKD. This CDR3 contains 14 residues.

The chain joins TRBV28 to TRBJ1-1; D might be TRBD1 (5 bases). Per germline, CDR1 MDHEN and CDR2 SYDVKM. Trimming removed 2 bases from V and 4 bases from J, with 11 bases in between. The CDR3 runs 14 residues. In nucleotides, the CDR3 is TGTGCCAGCAGTTTAGTCGGGGGGAGCACTGAAGCTTTCTTT. It is translated as CASSLVGGSTEAFF.

This chain links TRBV5-1 with TRBJ2-2; no definite D call. The CDR3 runs 13 residues. Trimming shortened V by 0 bases and J by 5 bases, and 5 bases separated the two germline ends. Germline values: CDR1 SGHRS, CDR2 YFSETQ. The chain's CDR3 is CASSLETTGELFF. CDR3 bases: TGCGCCAGCAGCTTGGAGACTACCGGGGAGCTGTTTTTT.

The CDR3 region is CASSQGSIYEQYF. Here the CDR3 DNA reads TGTGCCAGCAGCCAGGGGTCCATCTACGAGCAGTACTTC. V and J are TRBV5-4 and TRBJ2-7, with a weak D call TRBD1 (6 bases). Germline-derived CDR1 and CDR2 are SGHNT and YYREEE (reference sequence). CDR3 size: 13 residues. V lost 4 bases to trimming and J lost 3 bases, with 11 bases between them.

This clone was observed a few times. The chain combines TRBV4-1 with TRBJ1-2, with TRBD1 as a possible D gene (5 bases). CDR1 is MGHRA, CDR2 YSYEKL, per germline. CDR3 size: 15 residues. Trimming stripped 0 bases from V and 0 bases from J, with 8 bases between. Written as DNA, the CDR3 is TGCGCCAGCAGCCAAGATAGGACATCTAACTATGGCTACACCTTC. Residues: CASSQDRTSNYGYTF.

The J gene is TRBJ2-5, the V gene TRBV9; the match to TRBD2 covers 9 bases. The V segment lost 6 bases and the J segment 3 bases; nucleotides outside the gene matches: 3. Germline CDR1 and CDR2: SGDLS and YYNGEE. This CDR3 contains 13 residues. This chain's CDR3 is CASNRLAEETQYF. CDR3 nucleotides: TGTGCCAGCAACCGACTAGCGGAAGAGACCCAGTACTTC.

The chain employs TRBV4-1 and TRBJ2-5; D uncertain. Deletions cut 1 base from V and 7 bases from J, with 10 bases between. The CDR3 is made up of 13 amino acids. Germline V lookup: CDR1 MGHRA, CDR2 YSYEKL. DNA of the CDR3: TGCGCCAGCAGCCAAGTGCAGACGGGGACCCAGTACTTC. Its protein product is CASSQVQTGTQYF.